One sample yielded the 19 T cell receptor beta chains listed below, sequenced in a study of beta chain features in type 1 diabetes (dated by TCRdb to 2016 to 2018). Here is what the overall study found, with its caveats: A moderate but significant shortening of TCRB CDR3 length was observed in type 1 diabetes patients in all four CD4+ subsets.

These TCRs' antigens remain unknown. Library preparation employed the immunoSEQ multiplex PCR assay. The entire isolated RNA was reverse transcribed using the High Capacity cDNA Reverse Transcription Kit, and thus expressed TCRB transcripts were sequenced. Not all clones reach the TCRdb copy of this immuneACCESS table, which keeps in-frame sequences only. Checked studies attribute under half of the gap to unresolved V genes and leave the rest unexplained. Across this sample there are 300,000 to 400,000 clones, with around 9.3% seen only once. More than 0.8% of the sample comes from the top ten. Sequences were obtained from central memory CD4+ T cells from blood. All receptors derive from a man younger than 45 with type 1 diabetes.

The chain has TRBV29-1 and TRBJ2-3; 11 bases are shared with TRBD2. CDR3 length equals 17 residues. Looked up from germline, CDR1 is SQVTM and CDR2 is ANQGSEA. With 3 bases clipped from V and 2 bases from J, the junction kept 10 bases outside the gene matches. DNA for the CDR3: TGCAGCGTTGAGTTGGCTAGCGGGGGGTCCGCCACAGATACGCAGTATTTT. Amino acids: CSVELASGGSATDTQYF.

This chain joins TRBV2 and TRBJ1-2, with no clear D. Per germline, CDR1 SNHLY and CDR2 FYNNEI. The CDR3 contains 13 residues. V dropped 6 bases and J dropped 2 bases, with 10 bases sitting between them. CDR3 sequence reads: CASRPAANYGYTF. Here the CDR3 DNA reads TGTGCCAGCAGGCCGGCGGCGAACTATGGCTACACCTTC.

The table lists this clone with a few counts. The chain combines TRBV11-2 with TRBJ2-1; 14 positions agree with TRBD2. V lost 1 base, J lost 15 bases, and 2 bases stayed unmatched. The CDR3 loop spans 13 amino acids. Per germline, CDR1 SGHAT and CDR2 FQNNGV. The CDR3 reads CASSLGTSGGRFF. In nucleotides, the CDR3 is TGTGCCAGCAGCTTAGGGACTAGCGGGGGGCGGTTCTTC. The variable domain in full, completed from reference TRBV11-2 and TRBJ2-1, reads EAGVAQSPRYKIIEKRQSVAFWCNPISGHATLYWYQQILGQGPKLLIQFQNNGVVDDSQLPKDRFSAERLKGVDSTLKIQPAKLEDSAVYLCASSLGTSGGRFFGPGTRLTVL.

This clone came up a few times. The chain recombines TRBV7-2 with TRBJ2-3, with 12 positions matching TRBD2. Germline CDR1 and CDR2: SGHTA and FQGNSA. Trimming took 5 bases from V and 2 from J; bases not matched to a gene: 5. The CDR3 is 16 residues long. CDR3 sequence reads: CASSPTSGGTTDTQYF. Written as DNA, the CDR3 is TGTGCCAGCAGCCCAACTAGCGGGGGGACCACAGATACGCAGTATTTT.

This clone appeared a few times. The gene calls are TRBV12-5 and TRBJ1-5; maybe TRBD1 (5 bases). Germline V gene sequence: CDR1 LGHNT, CDR2 FRNRAP. Trimming removed 5 bases from V and 7 bases from J, with 12 bases in between. CDR3 length equals 13 residues. Written as DNA, the CDR3 is TGTGCTAGTGGTGGAGGAGGGGAACAGCCCCAGCATTTT. Encoded protein: CASGGGGEQPQHF. Supplemented by reference TRBV12-5 and TRBJ1-5, the full variable domain reads DARVTQTPRHKVTEMGQEVTMRCQPILGHNTVFWYRQTMMQGLELLAYFRNRAPLDDSGMPKDRFSAEMPDATLATLKIQPSEPRDSAVYFCASGGGGEQPQHFGDGTRLSIL.

The V and J genes are TRBV9 and TRBJ2-1; TRBD2 matches 7 bases. CDR1 SGDLS and CDR2 YYNGEE come from the germline V gene. J was trimmed by 9 bases and V by 3 bases; bases with no gene match: 12. The CDR3 has 15 amino acids. The DNA for the CDR3 is TGTGCCAGCAGCGCCTCCGGGACTACCAGCTTTGAGCAGTTCTTC. It specifies CASSASGTTSFEQFF.

This clone was observed a handful of times. The V gene is TRBV2, the J gene TRBJ2-7; D is ambiguous. From germline, CDR1 is SNHLY and CDR2 FYNNEI. Trimming stripped 0 bases from V and 4 bases from J, with 13 bases between. The CDR3 contains 15 residues. The CDR3 sequence: CASSEALPALYEQYF. The CDR3 DNA reads as TGTGCCAGCAGTGAAGCGCTCCCCGCCTTATACGAGCAGTACTTC.

This clone was seen many times. V gene TRBV4-3 combines with J gene TRBJ2-7; tentative D call: TRBD2 (5 bases). The V gene's germline CDR1 is LGHNA and CDR2 YSLEER. CDR3 length: 15 amino acids. Trimming took 0 bases from V and 7 from J, leaving 16 bases between them. As DNA, the CDR3 is TGCGCCAGCAGCCAAGATGTAAGGACCTCGGGGGAGCAGTACTTC. Translation gives CASSQDVRTSGEQYF.

This sequence joins TRBV7-2 and TRBJ2-7; D is perhaps TRBD1 or TRBD2 (5 bases each). Germline V lookup: CDR1 SGHTA, CDR2 FQGNSA. The CDR3 consists of 15 residues. V lost 2 bases, J lost 1 base, and 12 bases lay in between. In DNA, the CDR3 is TGTGCCAGCAGCTTAAGGGGAGAGGGGTCCTACGAGCAGTACTTC. Its protein product is CASSLRGEGSYEQYF.

This clone was counted only a few times. This rearrangement joins TRBV7-8 to TRBJ1-3; D unresolved. The CDR3 is made up of 15 amino acids. Germline CDR1 reads SGHVS; CDR2 reads FQNEAQ. The V end was cut by 2 bases, the J end by 3 bases, with 11 bases between. CDR3 nucleotides: TGTGCCAGCAGCTTACCTCGGAGAATTGGAAACACCATATATTTT. This translates into CASSLPRRIGNTIYF.

The rearrangement uses TRBV5-1 and TRBJ2-7, with D possibly matching TRBD2 (5 bases). The CDR3 is 13 amino acids. The germline V gene encodes CDR1 SGHRS and CDR2 YFSETQ. Trimming removed 5 bases from V and 7 bases from J, with 16 bases in between. The CDR3 loop is CASRFTAEEEQYF. Written as DNA, the CDR3 is TGCGCCAGCAGGTTCACGGCGGAGGAGGAGCAGTACTTC.

There are a few counts of this clone. The gene calls are TRBV6-6 and TRBJ1-1; the D gene is possibly TRBD1 (6 bases). V lost 4 bases and J lost 1, with 10 bases in between. CDR3 length: 14 amino acids. Germline V gene lookup returns CDR1 MNHNY and CDR2 SVGAGI (reference sequence). CDR3 sequence reads: CASSSGARNTEAFF. The CDR3 DNA is TGTGCCAGCAGTTCGGGGGCGAGGAACACTGAAGCTTTCTTT.

V and J are TRBV9 and TRBJ2-2, with D possibly being TRBD2 (5 bases). V lost 5 bases and J 7 bases, leaving 21 bases between the germline ends. Germline CDR1 SGDLS, CDR2 YYNGEE. The CDR3 runs 16 residues. The CDR3 DNA follows: TGTGCCAGCAGTTTGGGCCATACCCCGGCGGGCGGGGAGCTGTTTTTT. This sequence encodes CASSLGHTPAGGELFF.

In regard to this clone: Other DNA sequences of this sample code for an identical CDR3. The V gene is TRBV5-1, the J gene TRBJ2-7; D ambiguous. Germline assignment: CDR1 SGHRS and CDR2 YFSETQ. This CDR3 contains 13 residues. Trimming left V 0 bases short and J 2 bases short, with 6 bases between. The CDR3 spells CASSLGGTYEQYF. As DNA, the CDR3 is TGCGCCAGCAGCTTGGGCGGAACCTACGAGCAGTACTTC.

The genes are TRBV6-5 and TRBJ2-5, with TRBD1 as a possible D gene (6 bases). The V gene's germline CDR1 is MNHEY and CDR2 SVGAGI. V shed 2 bases and J shed 5 bases, with 12 bases lying between them. CDR3 length: 14 amino acids. CDR3 bases: TGTGCCAGCAGTTACCCCGGACAGAAGGAGACCCAGTACTTC. Amino acid sequence: CASSYPGQKETQYF.

Concerning this clone itself: Other DNA sequences from this sample encode an identical CDR3 as well. The gene calls are TRBV7-2 and TRBJ1-1; D is possibly TRBD1 (6 bases). CDR1 is SGHTA and CDR2 is FQGNSA in the germline V gene. Trimming pared 2 bases from V and 5 bases from J, leaving 12 bases between. The CDR3 totals 14 residues. For the CDR3, the DNA is TGTGCCAGCAGCTTACCGGGGGCGAGGACTGAAGCTTTCTTT. Protein product: CASSLPGARTEAFF.

The chain recombines TRBV7-6 with TRBJ1-3, with D maybe TRBD1 (5 bases). Trimming shortened V by 3 bases and J by 0 bases, and 12 bases separated the two germline ends. This CDR3 is 16 amino acids long. Germline CDR1 is SGHVS and CDR2 is FNYEAQ. The CDR3 sequence is CASSLGRPSSGNTIYF. The CDR3 bases are TGTGCCAGCAGCTTGGGACGTCCGTCCTCTGGAAACACCATATATTTT.

The chain couples TRBV9 to TRBJ1-1, with unresolved D. The CDR3 loop spans 14 amino acids. Germline V gives CDR1 SGDLS, CDR2 YYNGEE. Trimming stripped 0 bases from V and 1 base from J, with 7 bases between. The CDR3 nucleotides read TGTGCCAGCAGCGTAGGGGGAAAGAACACTGAAGCTTTCTTT. This sequence encodes CASSVGGKNTEAFF.

The chain employs TRBV27 and TRBJ2-1; 14 nucleotides align to TRBD2. V lost 4 bases to trimming and J lost 6 bases; unmatched junction nucleotides: 8. This CDR3 contains 17 residues. Looked up from germline, CDR1 is MNHEY and CDR2 is SMNVEV (reference sequence). This CDR3 reads CASSSLRLAGGPNEQFF. The CDR3, as DNA: TGTGCCAGCAGTTCCCTACGACTAGCGGGGGGGCCCAATGAGCAGTTCTTC.